This T cell receptor beta chain comes out of a study of neoadjuvant anti-PD-1 for oral cavity cancer. V was cut by 0 bases and J by 5 bases, with 20 bases left in between. The V gene's germline CDR1 is SGHRS and CDR2 YFSETQ. The CDR3 is 17 amino acids. Clones were sequenced by immunoSEQ multiplex PCR, and TCRdb holds only the in-frame ones, with some missing. Altogether about 12,000 clones are present, 70% to 75% being singletons, with the ten largest covering more than 2.5%. Documented time point: after neoadjuvant nivolumab, at surgical resection. The specimen comprised PBMCs, sampled after nivolumab (anti-PD-1) treatment. The sequence was collected from a person between 35 and 79 years old with oral cavity squamous cell carcinoma. The V call is TRBV5-1, the J call TRBJ1-1, with D possibly being TRBD1 (5 bases). The CDR3 protein is CASSLGLRGFSDTEAFF. The CDR3 DNA reads as TGCGCCAGCAGCTTGGGGCTACGGGGGTTCAGCGATACTGAAGCTTTCTTT.